These T cell receptor beta chains were read from a single sample in a study of T cells in Graves' hyperthyroidism and ophthalmopathy. TCRdb fed the multiplex PCR reads into MiXCR, producing one record per CDR3 protein. The sample lists around 500,000 distinct CDR3 sequences, roughly a sixth occurring once. Sequencing was done on a sample of blood. These receptors all come from a woman aged 25 to 39 with Graves' ophthalmopathy. The CDR3 runs from the conserved cysteine through the conserved F or W. A D gene is named only where the DNA matches it firmly. For some rows the clone size is stated as once, few or many, or as a class when expanded; others skip it.

d_gene: -; j_gene: TRBJ1-5; v_gene: TRBV4-3; abundance: -; CDR3aa: CASSQEWGGKQPQHF; CDR3nt: TGCGCCAGCAGCCAAGAATGGGGGGGTAAACAGCCCCAGCATTTT
d_gene: TRBD2; j_gene: TRBJ2-1; v_gene: TRBV11-2; abundance: many; CDR3aa: CASSLDFGLVRNEQFF; CDR3nt: TGTGCCAGCAGCTTAGATTTCGGACTAGTTCGCAATGAGCAGTTCTTC
d_gene: -; j_gene: TRBJ2-1; v_gene: TRBV15; abundance: -; CDR3aa: CATSPRRGAVRDNEQFF; CDR3nt: TGTGCCACCAGCCCAAGGAGGGGGGCGGTAAGGGACAATGAGCAGTTCTTC
d_gene: -; j_gene: TRBJ1-3; v_gene: TRBV28; abundance: -; CDR3aa: CASSFLSSGNTIYF; CDR3nt: TGTGCCAGCAGTTTTTTATCATCTGGAAACACCATATATTTT
d_gene: -; j_gene: TRBJ2-2; v_gene: TRBV20-1; abundance: many; CDR3aa: CSASWTATGELFF; CDR3nt: TGCAGTGCTAGTTGGACAGCCACCGGGGAGCTGTTTTTT
d_gene: -; j_gene: TRBJ1-2; v_gene: TRBV30; abundance: many; CDR3aa: CAHSRGRVDNYGYTF; CDR3nt: TGTGCCCATAGCCGGGGAAGGGTCGATAACTATGGCTACACCTTC
d_gene: -; j_gene: TRBJ2-3; v_gene: TRBV27; abundance: many; CDR3aa: CASRPINTDTQYF; CDR3nt: TGTGCCAGCAGACCAATTAACACAGATACGCAGTATTTT
d_gene: TRBD2; j_gene: TRBJ2-7; v_gene: TRBV28; abundance: many; CDR3aa: CASEGLSGSYEQYF; CDR3nt: TGTGCCAGCGAGGGACTGAGCGGGAGCTACGAGCAGTACTTC
d_gene: TRBD1; j_gene: TRBJ2-3; v_gene: TRBV6-1; abundance: -; CDR3aa: CASRFTGGTDTQYF; CDR3nt: TGTGCCAGCAGGTTTACAGGGGGCACAGATACGCAGTATTTT
d_gene: -; j_gene: TRBJ2-1; v_gene: TRBV5-6; abundance: many; CDR3aa: CASSFGQGTSYNEQFF; CDR3nt: TGTGCCAGCAGCTTCGGTCAGGGAACCTCCTACAATGAGCAGTTCTTC
d_gene: TRBD2; j_gene: TRBJ2-1; v_gene: TRBV28; abundance: many; CDR3aa: CASSLPLTSGITYNEQFF; CDR3nt: TGTGCCAGCAGTTTACCCTTGACTAGCGGGATAACCTACAATGAGCAGTTCTTC
d_gene: -; j_gene: TRBJ1-2; v_gene: TRBV30; abundance: many; CDR3aa: CAWSWEERGYTF; CDR3nt: TGTGCCTGGAGTTGGGAGGAGAGGGGCTACACCTTC
d_gene: TRBD2; j_gene: TRBJ2-2; v_gene: TRBV7-3; abundance: -; CDR3aa: CASSLSASGHTGELFF; CDR3nt: TGTGCCAGCAGCTTATCGGCTAGCGGGCACACCGGGGAGCTGTTTTTT
d_gene: TRBD2; j_gene: TRBJ2-7; v_gene: TRBV6-1; abundance: many; CDR3aa: CASSESGGPYEQYF; CDR3nt: TGTGCCAGCAGTGAATCGGGGGGACCCTACGAGCAGTACTTC
d_gene: -; j_gene: TRBJ2-2; v_gene: TRBV18; abundance: -; CDR3aa: CASSVAGYTGELFF; CDR3nt: TGTGCCAGCTCAGTCGCAGGGTACACCGGGGAGCTGTTTTTT
d_gene: -; j_gene: TRBJ1-5; v_gene: TRBV5-8; abundance: -; CDR3aa: CASSFMATPGYNQPQHF; CDR3nt: TGTGCCAGCAGCTTCATGGCGACGCCGGGATACAATCAGCCCCAGCATTTT
d_gene: -; j_gene: TRBJ2-1; v_gene: TRBV29-1; abundance: few; CDR3aa: CSVAHSTRNDNEQFF; CDR3nt: TGCAGCGTTGCGCACTCGACTAGGAACGACAATGAGCAGTTCTTC
d_gene: TRBD2; j_gene: TRBJ2-1; v_gene: TRBV12-3/TRBV12-4; abundance: many; CDR3aa: CASSKTRASGRANEQFF; CDR3nt: TGTGCCAGCAGCAAAACCCGGGCTAGCGGGAGGGCCAATGAGCAGTTCTTC
d_gene: TRBD2; j_gene: TRBJ2-1; v_gene: TRBV19; abundance: -; CDR3aa: CASSPLRTSGLGGYNEQFF; CDR3nt: TGTGCCAGTAGTCCACTTAGGACTAGCGGGTTGGGGGGGTACAATGAGCAGTTCTTC
d_gene: -; j_gene: TRBJ1-5; v_gene: TRBV4-1; abundance: -; CDR3aa: CASSRGGILYSNQPQHF; CDR3nt: TGCGCCAGCAGCCGGGGCGGGATCCTTTATAGCAATCAGCCCCAGCATTTT
d_gene: -; j_gene: TRBJ1-2; v_gene: TRBV20-1; abundance: many; CDR3aa: CSAPRLLYGYTF; CDR3nt: TGCAGTGCCCCTAGGTTGCTCTATGGCTACACCTTC
d_gene: -; j_gene: TRBJ1-5; v_gene: TRBV10-2; abundance: once; CDR3aa: CASARSFSNQPQHF; CDR3nt: TGCGCCAGCGCCAGGAGTTTTAGCAATCAGCCCCAGCATTTT
d_gene: -; j_gene: TRBJ2-7; v_gene: TRBV7-2; abundance: few; CDR3aa: CASRAGRTYEQYF; CDR3nt: TGTGCCAGCAGGGCAGGGAGGACCTACGAGCAGTACTTC
d_gene: TRBD2; j_gene: TRBJ2-1; v_gene: TRBV20-1; abundance: many; CDR3aa: CSAPSGRGGEQFF; CDR3nt: TGCAGCGCACCTAGCGGGAGGGGGGGCGAGCAGTTCTTC